These 9 T cell receptor beta chains were all obtained from the same sample, sequenced in a study of T cells in Graves' hyperthyroidism and ophthalmopathy. Amplification of TCR beta CDR3 regions used RNA as the template. HTBI primers drove first-round RT-PCR of the TCR CDR3. MiXCR, run by TCRdb on the multiplex PCR reads, gives a single entry per CDR3 protein. This sample has 250,000 to 350,000 distinct CDR3 sequences, with around 22% found just once. Sequencing was done on a sample of blood. The receptors stem from a man aged 25-45 years with Graves' ophthalmopathy.

This clonotype appeared a few times. This chain uses TRBV24-1 with TRBJ1-5, with 7 bases that match TRBD1. The CDR3 has 13 residues. Germline V gene data show CDR1 as KGHDR and CDR2 as SFDVKD. J lost 4 bases, V lost 9 bases, and 5 bases had no gene match. Written as DNA, the CDR3 is TGTGCCACCCAAGGGACAGCTAATCAGCCCCAGCATTTT. Translated, it gives CATQGTANQPQHF.

This chain uses TRBV10-3 with TRBJ2-3; 9 positions match TRBD2. Germline V gene sequence: CDR1 ENHRY, CDR2 SYGVKD. Trimming cost V 6 bases and J 3 bases; bases outside gene matches: 10. This CDR3 has 16 amino acids. CDR3 nucleotides: TGTGCCATCAGCGGCTCGGCGGGAGGGCCGACAGATACGCAGTATTTT. It codes for CAISGSAGGPTDTQYF.

The rearrangement joins TRBV19 to TRBJ2-2; a weak D match, TRBD1 (5 bases). The germline V gene encodes CDR1 LNHDA and CDR2 SQIVND (reference sequence). CDR3 length: 11 amino acids. V lost 9 bases, J lost 7 bases, and 9 bases lay in between. The CDR3 sequence is CASRRGGELFF. The CDR3 DNA is TGTGCCAGCCGTAGGGGCGGGGAGCTGTTTTTT.

Worth noting for this clonotype: This may be a read error: a much more frequent sequence differs by one nucleotide. V usage is TRBV12-3 or TRBV12-4 and J usage is TRBJ2-1; D unresolved. The CDR3 runs to 13 residues. Trimming left V 3 bases short and J 8 bases short, with 11 bases between. This chain's CDR3 is CASSFLGMDEQFF. CDR3 bases: TGTGCCAGCAGTTTCTTAGGGATGGATGAGCAGTTCTTC.

The chain uses TRBV5-1 and TRBJ2-1, with D possibly being TRBD1 (7 bases). Germline loops: CDR1 SGHRS, CDR2 YFSETQ. This CDR3 region has 14 residues. Trimming removed 0 bases from V and 8 bases from J, with 12 bases in between. The CDR3 region has the DNA TGCGCCAGCAGCTTGGGACAGGGAGGAGATGAGCAGTTCTTC. Its translation is CASSLGQGGDEQFF.

V usage is TRBV6-1 and J usage is TRBJ2-7, with 10 bases lining up with TRBD1. Trimming removed 5 bases from V and 4 bases from J; junction bases left unmatched: 5. Germline V gene data show CDR1 as MNHNS and CDR2 as SASEGT. This CDR3 contains 14 residues. The DNA for the CDR3 is TGTGCCAGCAGTAAGGGACAGGGGTTTTACGAGCAGTACTTC. Amino acids: CASSKGQGFYEQYF.

This clonotype showed up just a few times. V gene TRBV12-3 or TRBV12-4 combines with J gene TRBJ1-2; 8 bases map to TRBD1. The CDR3 runs 14 residues. Germline trimming cut 2 bases from V and 10 bases from J; bases unmatched to any gene: 9. As DNA, the CDR3 is TGTGCCAGCAGTTTATCTGGACAGGGTGAGGTCTACACCTTC. Encoded protein: CASSLSGQGEVYTF.

The chain combines TRBV6-5 with TRBJ2-5; D possibly corresponds to TRBD1 (5 bases). Per the germline V gene, CDR1 is MNHEY and CDR2 is SVGAGI. V was clipped by 0 bases and J by 5 bases, with 10 bases between them. The CDR3 is made up of 14 amino acids. The CDR3 region has the DNA TGTGCCAGCAGTTACTCCGCAGGGATGGAGACCCAGTACTTC. Residues: CASSYSAGMETQYF.

The genes are TRBV7-9 and TRBJ2-1; D gene uncertain. The CDR3 runs to 12 residues. V lost 1 base and J 9 bases, leaving 7 bases between the germline ends. Looked up from germline, CDR1 is SEHNR and CDR2 is FQNEAQ (reference sequence). The CDR3 loop is CASSLDGIEQFF. CDR3 bases: TGTGCCAGCAGCTTAGACGGCATTGAGCAGTTCTTC.